This T cell receptor (beta chain) is from a study of human T cells and chemical hapten exposure. Study in general: Per-sample TCR yield variability stemmed mainly from small pooled library volume differences. Study observations and caveats: The study found that DPC sensitization did not change TCRs above 1 in 1000 frequency.

Stated time point: healthy volunteer bleed at 6 weeks. It was unfractionated whole blood from which total RNA was extracted. The CDR3 sequence is 13 residues long. V shed 5 bases and J 5 bases; nucleotides not matched to a gene: 6. CDR1 and CDR2 (germline): MNHEY, SMNVEV (reference sequence). Unique molecular identifiers were attached to individual cDNA molecules within the library. TCRdb processed the RACE reads anew with MiXCR; each CDR3 protein has one entry. The repertoire holds more than 75,000 distinct CDR3 sequences, with 7% to 9% as singletons. A word on this clonotype: Antigen specificity is unknown.

Material for sequencing was whole blood. The origin of this receptor is a male donor in good health. Some clones in this sample may be carry-over from other donors' samples. The chain links TRBV27 to TRBJ2-7; 7 nucleotides match TRBD1. This CDR3 is CASSARQGHEQYF. The DNA of the CDR3 is TGTGCCAGCAGTGCCAGACAGGGCCACGAGCAGTACTTC.